Shown below are 12 T cell receptor beta chains from a single sample sequenced in a study of T-cell reconstitution after alpha-beta-depleted transplantation in children. Unique molecular identifiers featured in how the TCRbeta library was prepared. TCRdb recomputed calls from the PCR reads with MiXCR, one row per CDR3 protein. The data hold about 360,000 distinct CDR3 sequences, with about an eighth observed a single time. Sequencing used PBMCs, obtained from the stem cell graft. The receptors were sampled from a human donor who donated a stem cell graft to a child with Fanconi anemia.

This clonotype was seen only a few times. CDR3 DNA sequence: TGCAGTGCTAGAGATATCGGGGCCGGGCAAGAGACCCAGTACTTC. This gives the protein CSARDIGAGQETQYF. The chain couples TRBV20-1 to TRBJ2-5; perhaps D is TRBD1 or TRBD2 (5 bases each). Looked up from germline, CDR1 is DFQATT and CDR2 is SNEGSKA (reference sequence). CDR3 size: 15 residues. The V end lost 0 bases, the J end lost 2 bases, and 13 bases lay between the germline ends.

As to this clonotype: A much larger clone is a single base away; this may be a read error. V usage is TRBV7-9 and J usage is TRBJ1-3; no firm D call. The CDR3 has 14 amino acids. CDR1 is SEHNR and CDR2 is FQNEAQ in the germline V gene (reference sequence). The CDR3, as DNA: TGTGCCAGCAGTATAGCGGGCTCTGGAAACACCATAAATTTT. The encoded protein is CASSIAGSGNTINF.

This clonotype came up many times. The CDR3 region is CASSVGGYGYGYTF. The CDR3 DNA sequence: TGTGCCAGCAGCGTAGGGGGTTACGGCTATGGCTACACCTTC. The J gene is TRBJ1-2, the V gene TRBV9; D gene ambiguous. The ends were cut back, 0 bases at V and 4 bases at J, with 10 bases in the middle. CDR3 length: 14 residues. From germline, CDR1 is SGDLS and CDR2 YYNGEE.

The chain is built from TRBV10-3 and TRBJ2-7, with unresolved D. Germline-derived CDR1 and CDR2 are ENHRY and SYGVKD. Trimming took off 4 bases at V and 4 bases at J, with 11 bases between the two ends. The CDR3 is made up of 13 amino acids. For the CDR3, the DNA is TGTGCCATCAGTGGGGCCACGAGGTACGAGCAGTACTTC. This gives the protein CAISGATRYEQYF.

This clonotype was counted at least ten times. J is TRBJ2-1 and V is TRBV7-8; no clear D gene. Trimming took 4 bases from V and 5 from J, leaving 6 bases between them. This CDR3 comprises 12 residues. CDR1 and CDR2 from the germline V gene are SGHVS and FQNEAQ. The CDR3 sequence: CASSSRHNEQFF. For the CDR3, the DNA is TGTGCCAGCAGCTCCAGACACAATGAGCAGTTCTTC.

This clonotype has ten or more counts. This rearrangement joins TRBV12-3 or TRBV12-4 to TRBJ2-1, with D possibly TRBD1 on 5 matching bases. The V end lost 4 bases, the J end lost 0 bases, and 13 bases lay between the germline ends. The CDR3 is 16 amino acids. Here the CDR3 DNA reads TGTGCCAGCAGTTCCCTCAGGGAACTCTCCTACAATGAGCAGTTCTTC. Its translation: CASSSLRELSYNEQFF.

In its sample, this clonotype was seen many times. The rearrangement uses TRBV29-1 and TRBJ2-3; TRBD2 matches 7 bases. The V and J ends lost 4 bases and 5 bases, in that order; junction bases with no gene match: 9. The CDR3 sequence is 14 residues long. CDR1 is SQVTM and CDR2 is ANQGSEA in the germline V gene. CDR3 bases: TGCAGCGTTGTTATGGCGGGGAGGGGAGATACGCAGTATTTT. Residues: CSVVMAGRGDTQYF.

The CDR3 DNA reads as TGCGCCAGCAGCCAAGGTTACAGACTGAACACTGAAGCTTTCTTT. This translates into CASSQGYRLNTEAFF. The chain has TRBV4-1 and TRBJ1-1; D is unresolved. The CDR3 totals 15 residues. The V gene's germline CDR1 is MGHRA and CDR2 YSYEKL. Deletions cut 1 base from V and 0 bases from J, with 9 bases between.

This clonotype was detected only a few times. The J gene is TRBJ2-1, the V gene TRBV19; 13 positions agree with TRBD2. The J segment lost 9 bases and the V segment lost 5 bases, leaving 7 bases of the junction unmatched. Germline-derived CDR1 and CDR2 are LNHDA and SQIVND (reference sequence). There are 15 residues in the CDR3. The CDR3 spells CASSLRLAGGFEQFF. The DNA for the CDR3 is TGTGCCAGTAGTCTGAGACTAGCGGGGGGCTTTGAGCAGTTCTTC.

The gene calls are TRBV6-5 and TRBJ2-2; D might be TRBD2 (6 bases). This CDR3 has 16 amino acids. Between the trimmed V and J ends, which lost 5 bases and 2 bases, there was a span of 15 bases. Germline assignment: CDR1 MNHEY and CDR2 SVGAGI. The CDR3 sequence: CASSPRPGGNTGELFF. The CDR3 DNA follows: TGTGCCAGCAGTCCCAGGCCCGGGGGTAACACCGGGGAGCTGTTTTTT.

This clonotype was observed at least ten times. The chain uses TRBV5-1 and TRBJ1-4, with D unresolved. The ends were cut back, 4 bases at V and 5 bases at J, with 12 bases in the middle. The CDR3 is made up of 14 amino acids. The germline gives CDR1 SGHRS, CDR2 YFSETQ. CDR3 in amino acids: CASSLGRRNEKLFF. DNA of the CDR3: TGCGCCAGCAGCCTCGGACGGAGAAATGAAAAACTGTTTTTT.

Only a few counts were recorded for this clonotype. The chain combines TRBV20-1 with TRBJ2-3; perhaps D is TRBD1 or TRBD2 (5 bases each). With 4 bases removed from V and 1 base from J, the gap between germline ends came to 12 bases. This CDR3 comprises 14 residues. Germline values: CDR1 DFQATT, CDR2 SNEGSKA (reference sequence). The CDR3, as DNA: TGCAGTGCTACCCTCCCGGGGCGCACAGATACGCAGTATTTT. Translation: CSATLPGRTDTQYF.